A single sample gave rise to the 31 T cell receptor beta chains below, sequenced in a study of cytomegalovirus exposure and HLA in healthy donors. PCR was performed using 60 Vbeta and 13 Jbeta primers. This table comes from immunoSEQ multiplex PCR, and its TCRdb copy is limited to in-frame clones, with some not included. The table for this sample gives under 130,000 clones. The specimen was PBMCs. Receptor source: a man in his fifties in good health and CMV-seronegative.

The chain employs TRBV28 and TRBJ2-5; D gene unclear. The CDR3 has 14 amino acids. With 1 base removed from V and 2 bases from J, the gap between germline ends came to 8 bases. Germline-derived CDR1 and CDR2 are MDHEN and SYDVKM. Here the CDR3 DNA reads TGTGCCAGCAGTTTATTGGCGGTGCAAGAGACCCAGTACTTC. It yields the protein CASSLLAVQETQYF. Based on the CDR3 plus reference TRBV28 and TRBJ2-5, the full variable domain is DVKVTQSSRYLVKRTGEKVFLECVQDMDHENMFWYRQDPGLGLRLIYFSYDVKMKEKGDIPEGYSVSREKKERFSLILESASTNQTSMYLCASSLLAVQETQYFGPGTRLLVL.

The chain employs TRBV27 and TRBJ1-2; D might be TRBD1 (6 bases). Trimming removed 2 bases at V and 6 bases at J, with 13 bases between. Looked up from germline, CDR1 is MNHEY and CDR2 is SMNVEV (reference sequence). CDR3 length equals 14 residues. CDR3 sequence reads: CASSLAAGAHGYTF. The CDR3, as DNA: TGTGCCAGCAGTTTAGCGGCAGGGGCCCATGGCTACACCTTC.

The chain is built from TRBV6-1 and TRBJ1-2; TRBD1 agrees at 9 bases. The germline gives CDR1 MNHNS, CDR2 SASEGT. The CDR3 is 13 amino acids. V dropped 11 bases and J dropped 8; count of bases not matched to a gene: 12. CDR3 sequence: CAANPGQGYGYTF. The CDR3 DNA reads as TGTGCCGCCAACCCGGGACAGGGTTACGGCTACACCTTC.

The chain uses TRBV6-5 and TRBJ2-6; D is unresolved. The CDR3 length is 15 residues. In germline, CDR1 is MNHEY, CDR2 SVGAGI. With 4 bases removed from V and 6 bases from J, the gap between germline ends came to 13 bases. This chain's CDR3 is CASSFLLMSANVLTF. DNA of the CDR3: TGTGCCAGCAGTTTCCTTTTAATGTCGGCCAACGTCCTGACTTTC.

The chain has TRBV6-1 and TRBJ1-3, with unresolved D. CDR3 length: 12 amino acids. From germline, CDR1 is MNHNS and CDR2 SASEGT. With 6 bases removed from V and 0 bases from J, the gap between germline ends came to 3 bases. The CDR3 coding sequence is TGTGCCAGCAGCCACTCTGGAAACACCATATATTTT. Translation gives CASSHSGNTIYF.

The chain carries TRBV2 and TRBJ1-5; TRBD1 might be the D (5 bases). The CDR3 extends over 15 amino acids. The V end was cut by 1 base, the J end by 7 bases, with 14 bases between. Germline values: CDR1 SNHLY, CDR2 FYNNEI. The CDR3 spells CASSEGVGAGQPQHF. The DNA of the CDR3 is TGTGCCAGCAGTGAAGGGGTAGGGGCCGGACAGCCCCAGCATTTT. The entire variable domain, with the rest obtained from reference TRBV2 and TRBJ1-5, is as follows: EPEVTQTPSHQVTQMGQEVILRCVPISNHLYFYWYRQILGQKVEFLVSFYNNEISEKSEIFDDQFSVERPDGSNFTLKIRSTKLEDSAMYFCASSEGVGAGQPQHFGDGTRLSIL.

Turning to this clone: The sample carries other DNA sequences with the same CDR3. The chain employs TRBV5-1 and TRBJ1-2; no definite D call. V lost 4 bases to trimming and J lost 0 bases, with 10 bases between them. The CDR3 is made up of 14 amino acids. CDR1 and CDR2 (germline): SGHRS, YFSETQ. This CDR3 is CASSDFSSNYGYTF. In nucleotides, the CDR3 is TGCGCCAGCAGCGACTTTTCATCTAACTATGGCTACACCTTC.

V and J are TRBV5-1 and TRBJ1-3, with a tentative D call TRBD1 (5 bases). Between the trimmed V and J ends, which lost 1 base and 4 bases, there was a span of 12 bases. From germline, CDR1 is SGHRS and CDR2 YFSETQ. This CDR3 is built from 15 residues. The CDR3 coding sequence is TGCGCCAGCAGCTTGCTGGGGGGTACCGGAAACACCATATATTTT. Protein sequence: CASSLLGGTGNTIYF.

Here the CDR3 reads CASSLGGLGGTYYGYTF. CDR3 nucleotide sequence: TGTGCCAGCAGCTTGGGTGGTCTGGGGGGGACCTACTATGGCTACACCTTC. This sequence joins TRBV5-4 and TRBJ1-2, with a weak D call TRBD1 (5 bases). CDR3 size: 17 residues. CDR1 and CDR2 (germline): SGHNT, YYREEE (reference sequence). Trimming took off 0 bases at V and 3 bases at J, with 18 bases between the two ends. The variable domain in full, completed from reference TRBV5-4 and TRBJ1-2, reads ETGVTQSPTHLIKTRGQQVTLRCSSQSGHNTVSWYQQALGQGPQFIFQYYREEENGRGNFPPRFSGLQFPNYSSELNVNALELDDSALYLCASSLGGLGGTYYGYTFGSGTRLTVV.

The chain is built from TRBV7-2 and TRBJ1-5; D is uncertain. V dropped 1 base and J dropped 1 base, with 8 bases sitting between them. The CDR3 is 15 residues long. The germline CDR1 and CDR2 sequences are SGHTA and FQGNSA. The DNA for the CDR3 is TGTGCCAGCAGCTTAGTGCCGGGAAGCAATCAGCCCCAGCATTTT. Amino acids: CASSLVPGSNQPQHF.

V gene TRBV18 combines with J gene TRBJ1-1; D is uncertain. The CDR3 length is 17 residues. Germline V gene lookup returns CDR1 KGHSH and CDR2 LQKENI. Trimming removed 3 bases from V and 1 base from J, with 18 bases in between. The DNA of the CDR3 is TGTGCCAGCTCACCCCGCAACAGCCGGAGGGAGAACACTGAAGCTTTCTTT. The encoded protein is CASSPRNSRRENTEAFF.

The V and J genes are TRBV9 and TRBJ2-7; D possibly corresponds to TRBD1 (6 bases). The CDR3 extends over 14 amino acids. Trimming took 6 bases from V and 3 from J, leaving 16 bases between them. CDR1 SGDLS and CDR2 YYNGEE come from the germline V gene. The CDR3 DNA reads as TGTGCCAGCACCCCGGGACAAAATTTCTACGAGCAGTACTTC. Amino acid sequence: CASTPGQNFYEQYF. Full variable domain (rest looked up from reference TRBV9 and TRBJ2-7): DSGVTQTPKHLITATGQRVTLRCSPRSGDLSVYWYQQSLDQGLQFLIQYYNGEERAKGNILERFSAQQFPDLHSELNLSSLELGDSALYFCASTPGQNFYEQYFGPGTRLTVT.

This chain uses TRBV5-5 with TRBJ1-6; D gene ambiguous. The CDR3 covers 13 residues. CDR1 and CDR2 from the germline V gene are SGHKS and YYEKEE (reference sequence). Trimming left V 1 base short and J 7 bases short, with 6 bases between. CDR3 loop: CASSLNQNSPLHF. CDR3 DNA: TGTGCCAGCAGCTTGAACCAGAATTCACCCCTCCACTTT.

This chain links TRBV11-2 with TRBJ2-7, with TRBD1 matching 10 bases. This CDR3 is 14 amino acids long. The germline V gene has CDR1 SGHAT and CDR2 FQNNGV. J lost 5 bases, V lost 4 bases, and 5 bases had no gene match. CDR3 amino acids: CASSSGQGVHEQYF. For the CDR3, the DNA is TGTGCCAGCAGCTCCGGACAGGGGGTCCACGAGCAGTACTTC.

The chain couples TRBV4-3 to TRBJ2-3, with 11 positions matching TRBD2. The CDR3 sequence is 18 residues long. Germline values: CDR1 LGHNA, CDR2 YSLEER. V trimming: 2 bases; J trimming: 4 bases; junction bases outside the gene matches: 11. CDR3 DNA: TGCGCCAGCAGCCAATCCCTTGAAATAGCGGGAGGGGCAGATACGCAGTATTTT. This gives the protein CASSQSLEIAGGADTQYF.

The V and J genes are TRBV7-9 and TRBJ1-1; D is perhaps TRBD1 (5 bases). CDR1 and CDR2 (germline): SEHNR, FQNEAQ (reference sequence). This CDR3 region has 13 residues. Between the trimmed V and J ends, which lost 5 bases and 1 base, there was a span of 8 bases. The CDR3 sequence is CASSIDRNTEAFF. CDR3 bases: TGTGCCAGCAGCATAGACAGGAACACTGAAGCTTTCTTT.

The V gene is TRBV27, the J gene TRBJ2-2; no clear D. The CDR3 is 14 residues long. Germline values: CDR1 MNHEY, CDR2 SMNVEV (reference sequence). Trimming cost V 3 bases and J 6 bases, with 11 bases left between them. The CDR3 coding sequence is TGTGCCAGCAGTTTTTCTCACGCGGCCGGGGAGCTGTTTTTT. As protein: CASSFSHAAGELFF.

This chain joins TRBV9 and TRBJ1-1; TRBD1 aligns across 8 bases. This CDR3 comprises 15 residues. Germline trimming cut 1 base from V and 6 bases from J; bases unmatched to any gene: 8. Germline values: CDR1 SGDLS, CDR2 YYNGEE. The CDR3 loop is CASSVRPGGASEAFF. The CDR3 DNA reads TGTGCCAGCAGCGTAAGGCCAGGGGGCGCGTCTGAAGCTTTCTTT.

The chain employs TRBV5-3 and TRBJ2-1; 14 nucleotides line up with TRBD2. TRBV5-3 is an ORF for which the function is uncertain. Trimming removed 4 bases from V and 1 base from J; junction bases left unmatched: 4. The CDR3 is 17 residues long. CDR3 DNA sequence: TGTGCCAGAAGCGCGACTAGCGGGAGGGCGTCCTACAATGAGCAGTTCTTC. Translation: CARSATSGRASYNEQFF.

This chain uses TRBV11-2 with TRBJ2-5; D ambiguous. CDR3 length: 13 residues. V lost 4 bases and J 3 bases, leaving 9 bases between the germline ends. Germline CDR1 SGHAT, CDR2 FQNNGV. CDR3: CASSSTREETQYF. In nucleotides, the CDR3 is TGTGCCAGCAGCTCAACCCGGGAAGAGACCCAGTACTTC.

J is TRBJ1-2 and V is TRBV30, with D hard to call. This CDR3 spans 12 amino acids. Germline V gene lookup returns CDR1 GTSNPN and CDR2 SVGIG (reference sequence). Trimming took 1 base from V and 8 from J, leaving 11 bases between them. As DNA, the CDR3 is TGTGCCTGGAGTGCTGCGCGTCTCGGCTACACCTTC. Its protein product is CAWSAARLGYTF.

CDR3 sequence: CASSANFRSGQFF. For the CDR3, the DNA is TGTGCCAGCAGCGCGAATTTCCGATCTGGGCAGTTCTTC. The chain links TRBV11-3 to TRBJ2-1; D not certain. The CDR3 extends over 13 amino acids. The germline V and J ends were trimmed by 5 bases and 12 bases, with 17 bases remaining between them. Germline assignment: CDR1 SGHNT and CDR2 YENEEA.

The V and J genes are TRBV5-4 and TRBJ2-3, with 9 positions matching TRBD1. V shed 0 bases, J shed 4 bases, and the junction held 9 bases outside the gene matches. This CDR3 spans 17 amino acids. Germline V gene data show CDR1 as SGHNT and CDR2 as YYREEE (reference sequence). CDR3 in amino acids: CASSLGASGTGPDTQYF. CDR3 coding DNA: TGTGCCAGCAGCTTGGGGGCTTCCGGGACAGGGCCAGATACGCAGTATTTT.

The chain recombines TRBV27 with TRBJ2-6, with D perhaps TRBD1 (6 bases). Trimming took 2 bases from V and 2 from J, leaving 13 bases between them. Germline V gives CDR1 MNHEY, CDR2 SMNVEV (reference sequence). This CDR3 is 17 amino acids long. The CDR3 protein is CASSLAGDNAGANVLTF. For the CDR3, the DNA is TGTGCCAGCAGTTTAGCCGGGGACAACGCTGGGGCCAACGTCCTGACTTTC.

This chain links TRBV7-9 with TRBJ1-5, with TRBD1 matching over 10 bases. The CDR3 runs to 15 residues. CDR1 and CDR2 (germline): SEHNR, FQNEAQ (reference sequence). J lost 3 bases, V lost 6 bases, and 5 bases had no gene match. CDR3 DNA sequence: TGTGCCAGCAGTAGGGGGACAGGGGCCAATCAGCCCCAGCATTTT. Amino acids: CASSRGTGANQPQHF.

This chain connects TRBV29-1 to TRBJ1-6, with D perhaps TRBD1 (5 bases). Trimming stripped 6 bases from V and 7 bases from J, with 16 bases between. This CDR3 is built from 14 residues. Germline loops: CDR1 SQVTM, CDR2 ANQGSEA. The CDR3 region has the DNA TGCAGCGTGAAAACCGGGGGTGCGAATTCACCCCTCCACTTT. Encoded protein: CSVKTGGANSPLHF.

This sequence joins TRBV5-1 and TRBJ2-7, with 7 bases matching TRBD1. Germline assignment: CDR1 SGHRS and CDR2 YFSETQ. The CDR3 sequence is 14 residues long. With 4 bases clipped from V and 0 bases from J, the junction kept 4 bases outside the gene matches. The CDR3 loop is CASSPGTVSYEQYF. Here the CDR3 DNA reads TGCGCCAGCAGCCCGGGGACAGTCTCCTACGAGCAGTACTTC.

This chain uses TRBV30 with TRBJ2-1, with 7 bases lining up with TRBD2. V gave up 5 bases and J gave up 7 bases; unmatched junction bases: 8. The CDR3 is 13 amino acids. Germline V gene sequence: CDR1 GTSNPN, CDR2 SVGIG (reference sequence). In DNA form, the CDR3 reads TGTGCCTGGGAACGCGGGAGAGGGAATGAGCAGTTCTTC. Translation: CAWERGRGNEQFF.

This sequence joins TRBV19 and TRBJ1-1; D is uncertain. V was trimmed by 6 bases and J by 5 bases, leaving 10 bases between them. CDR3 length equals 12 residues. CDR1 is LNHDA, CDR2 SQIVND, per germline (reference sequence). The CDR3 is CASSTRRTEAFF. CDR3 coding DNA: TGTGCCAGTAGCACCCGCAGAACTGAAGCTTTCTTT.

The V call is TRBV7-3, the J call TRBJ2-1, with TRBD2 matching over 12 bases. V lost 4 bases, J lost 4 bases, and 5 bases stayed unmatched. The CDR3 covers 16 residues. Germline V gene lookup returns CDR1 SGHTA and CDR2 FQGTGA. CDR3 protein: CASSWLAGGTYNEQFF. CDR3 sequence (DNA): TGTGCCAGCAGCTGGCTAGCGGGAGGGACGTACAATGAGCAGTTCTTC.

The chain uses TRBV5-1 and TRBJ2-1, with 8 nucleotides matching TRBD2. Germline V CDR1 and CDR2: SGHRS, YFSETQ. Trimming cost V 0 bases and J 6 bases; bases outside gene matches: 8. This CDR3 spans 16 amino acids. The CDR3 bases are TGCGCCAGCAGCTTGGGTGTCGGGGGGGCCGTCAATGAGCAGTTCTTC. This sequence encodes CASSLGVGGAVNEQFF. The variable domain in full, with the rest retrieved from reference TRBV5-1 and TRBJ2-1, is KAGVTQTPRYLIKTRGQQVTLSCSPISGHRSVSWYQQTPGQGLQFLFEYFSETQRNKGNFPGRFSGRQFSNSRSEMNVSTLELGDSALYLCASSLGVGGAVNEQFFGPGTRLTVL.